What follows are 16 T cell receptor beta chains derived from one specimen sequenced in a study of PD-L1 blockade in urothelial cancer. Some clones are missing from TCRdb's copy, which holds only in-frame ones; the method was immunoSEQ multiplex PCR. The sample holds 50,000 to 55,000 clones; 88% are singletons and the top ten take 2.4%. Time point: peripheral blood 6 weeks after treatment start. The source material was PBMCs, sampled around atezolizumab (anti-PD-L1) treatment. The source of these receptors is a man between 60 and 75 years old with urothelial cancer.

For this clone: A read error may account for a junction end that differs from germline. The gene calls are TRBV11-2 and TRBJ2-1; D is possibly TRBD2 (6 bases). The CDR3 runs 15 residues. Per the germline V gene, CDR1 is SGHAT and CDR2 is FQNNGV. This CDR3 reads CASRFGGSSYNEQFF. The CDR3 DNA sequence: TGTGCCAGCCGCTTCGGGGGTTCCTCCTACAATGAGCAGTTCTTC.

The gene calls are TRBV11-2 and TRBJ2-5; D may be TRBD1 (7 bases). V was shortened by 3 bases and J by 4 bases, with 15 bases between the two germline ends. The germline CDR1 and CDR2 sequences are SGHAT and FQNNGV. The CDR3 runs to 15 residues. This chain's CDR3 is CASSFGGGRGETQYF. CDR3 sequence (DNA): TGTGCCAGCAGCTTCGGAGGGGGCCGAGGAGAGACCCAGTACTTC.

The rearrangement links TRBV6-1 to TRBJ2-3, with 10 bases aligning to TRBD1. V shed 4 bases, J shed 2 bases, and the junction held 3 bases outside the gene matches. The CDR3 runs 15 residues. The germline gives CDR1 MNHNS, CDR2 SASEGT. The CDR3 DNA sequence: TGTGCCAGCAGTGCGGGGACAGGGGTCACAGATACGCAGTATTTT. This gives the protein CASSAGTGVTDTQYF.

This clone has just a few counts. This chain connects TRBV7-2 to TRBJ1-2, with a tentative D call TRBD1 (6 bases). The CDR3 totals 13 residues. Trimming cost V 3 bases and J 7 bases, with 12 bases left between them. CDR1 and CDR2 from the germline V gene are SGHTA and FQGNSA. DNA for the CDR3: TGTGCCAGCAGCTTTGGGCGGGGGCCTGGCTACACCTTC. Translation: CASSFGRGPGYTF.

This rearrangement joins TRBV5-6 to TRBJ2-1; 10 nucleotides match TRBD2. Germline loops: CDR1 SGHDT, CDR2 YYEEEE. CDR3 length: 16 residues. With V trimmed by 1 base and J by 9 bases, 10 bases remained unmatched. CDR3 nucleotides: TGTGCCAGCAGCTTGTATATGGCTAGCGGGGGAGCTGAGCAGTTCTTC. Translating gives CASSLYMASGGAEQFF.

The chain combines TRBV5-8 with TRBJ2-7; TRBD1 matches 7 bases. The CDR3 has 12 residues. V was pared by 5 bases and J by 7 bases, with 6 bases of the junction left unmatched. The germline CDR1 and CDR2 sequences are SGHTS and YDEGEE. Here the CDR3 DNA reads TGTGCCAGCAGTTTCCGGACAGGAGAGCAGTACTTC. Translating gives CASSFRTGEQYF. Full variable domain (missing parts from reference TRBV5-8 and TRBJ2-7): EAGVTQSPTHLIKTRGQQATLRCSPISGHTSVYWYQQALGLGLQFLLWYDEGEERNRGNFPPRFSGRQFPNYSSELNVNALELEDSALYLCASSFRTGEQYFGPGTRLTVT.

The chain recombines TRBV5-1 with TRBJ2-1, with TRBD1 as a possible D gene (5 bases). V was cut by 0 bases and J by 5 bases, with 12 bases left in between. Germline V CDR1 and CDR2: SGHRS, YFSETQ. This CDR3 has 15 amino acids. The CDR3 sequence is CASSLVGASDNEQFF. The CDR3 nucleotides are TGCGCCAGCAGCTTGGTAGGGGCCTCTGACAATGAGCAGTTCTTC.

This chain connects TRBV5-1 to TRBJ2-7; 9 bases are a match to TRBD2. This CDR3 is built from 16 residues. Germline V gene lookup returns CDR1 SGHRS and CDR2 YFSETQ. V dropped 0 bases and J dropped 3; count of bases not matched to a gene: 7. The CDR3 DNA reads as TGCGCCAGCAGCTTGGATAGCGGGGGCCGCTACTACGAGCAGTACTTC. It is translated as CASSLDSGGRYYEQYF.

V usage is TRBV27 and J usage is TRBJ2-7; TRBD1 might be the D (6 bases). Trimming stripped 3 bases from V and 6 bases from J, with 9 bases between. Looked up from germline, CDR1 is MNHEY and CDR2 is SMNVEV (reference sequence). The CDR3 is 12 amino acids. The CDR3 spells CASSFTGSEQYF. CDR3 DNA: TGTGCCAGCAGTTTCACAGGGAGCGAGCAGTACTTC.

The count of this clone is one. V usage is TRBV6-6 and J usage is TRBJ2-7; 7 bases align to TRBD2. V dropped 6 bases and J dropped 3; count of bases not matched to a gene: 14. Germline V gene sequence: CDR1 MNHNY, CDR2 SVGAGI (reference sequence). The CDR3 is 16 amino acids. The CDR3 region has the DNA TGTGCCAGCAGCACCTCCCTAAGCGGGGCTGACTACGAGCAGTACTTC. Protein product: CASSTSLSGADYEQYF.

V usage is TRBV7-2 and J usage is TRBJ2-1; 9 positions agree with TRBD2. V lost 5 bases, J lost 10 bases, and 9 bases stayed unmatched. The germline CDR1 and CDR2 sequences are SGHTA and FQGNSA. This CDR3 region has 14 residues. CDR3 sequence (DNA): TGTGCCAGCAGCGTACAGCAGACTAGCGGCGAGCAGTTCTTC. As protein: CASSVQQTSGEQFF.

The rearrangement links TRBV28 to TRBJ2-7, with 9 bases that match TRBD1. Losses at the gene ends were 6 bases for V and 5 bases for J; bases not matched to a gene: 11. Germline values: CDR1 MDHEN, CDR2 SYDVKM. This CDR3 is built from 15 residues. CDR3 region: CASSRATGGPHEQYF. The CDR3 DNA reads TGTGCCAGCAGCCGAGCGACAGGGGGGCCGCACGAGCAGTACTTC.

The CDR3 loop is CASRDSQETQYF. CDR3 in DNA: TGTGCCAGTAGAGACAGCCAAGAGACCCAGTACTTC. The chain recombines TRBV19 with TRBJ2-5, with D tentatively TRBD1 (5 bases). Germline values: CDR1 LNHDA, CDR2 SQIVND (reference sequence). Trimming cost V 6 bases and J 1 base, with 6 bases left between them. The length of the CDR3 is 12 residues.

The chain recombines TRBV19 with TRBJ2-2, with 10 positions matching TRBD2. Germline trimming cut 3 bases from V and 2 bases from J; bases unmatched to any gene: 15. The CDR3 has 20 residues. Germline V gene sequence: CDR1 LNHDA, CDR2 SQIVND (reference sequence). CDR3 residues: CASSIGPSGRLLSNTGELFF. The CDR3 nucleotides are TGTGCCAGTAGTATTGGGCCTAGCGGGAGACTCCTCTCCAACACCGGGGAGCTGTTTTTT.

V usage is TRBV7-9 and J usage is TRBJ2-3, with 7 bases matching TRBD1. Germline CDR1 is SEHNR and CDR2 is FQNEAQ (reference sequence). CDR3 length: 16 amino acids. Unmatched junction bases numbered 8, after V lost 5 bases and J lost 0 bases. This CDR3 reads CASSHRDSTSTDTQYF. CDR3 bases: TGTGCCAGCAGCCACCGGGACAGCACTAGCACAGATACGCAGTATTTT.

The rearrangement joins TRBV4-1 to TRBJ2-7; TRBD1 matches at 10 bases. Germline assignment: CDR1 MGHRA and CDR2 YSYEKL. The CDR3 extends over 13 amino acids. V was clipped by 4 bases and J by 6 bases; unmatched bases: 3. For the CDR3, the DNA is TGCGCCAGCAGCCTAGGACAGGGGGTCGAGCAGTACTTC. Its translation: CASSLGQGVEQYF.